Below are 8 T cell receptor beta chains sequenced from a single sample in a study of T cell changes during pregnancy in multiple sclerosis. The table came from immunoSEQ multiplex PCR; TCRdb's copy has only in-frame clones and leaves some out. The sample contains about 36,000 clones, 90% to 95% of which appear only once. The starting material was CD4+ T cells from peripheral blood mononuclear cells, obtained after pregnancy. These receptor sequences come from a female donor with multiple sclerosis, enrolled in a pregnancy study.

This chain joins TRBV6-5 and TRBJ1-6; 7 bases fit TRBD1. This CDR3 is 14 amino acids long. V trimming: 8 bases; J trimming: 9 bases; junction bases outside the gene matches: 10. Germline V gene sequence: CDR1 MNHEY, CDR2 SVGAGI. The CDR3 nucleotides are TGTGCCAGCCGGAGGAGTACAGGGGCTTCACCCCTCCACTTT. Translated, it gives CASRRSTGASPLHF.

The chain carries TRBV25-1 and TRBJ1-4, with 7 bases matching TRBD1. J lost 0 bases, V lost 3 bases, and 4 bases had no gene match. The V gene's germline CDR1 is MGHDK and CDR2 SYGVNS. CDR3 length equals 16 residues. Written as DNA, the CDR3 is TGTGCCAGCAGTGACCCGGGACAGCCAACTAATGAAAAACTGTTTTTT. Translation: CASSDPGQPTNEKLFF.

The table lists this clone with a count of one. The CDR3 coding sequence is TGTGCCAGCAGACTCCCTAGAACGGGGGGACTACAGCACTACGAGCAGTACTTC. Protein product: CASRLPRTGGLQHYEQYF. The rearrangement uses TRBV21-1 and TRBJ2-7; the DNA was not used to check the table's D call, TRBD2. TRBV21-1 is termed a pseudogene. The CDR3 contains 18 residues.

This chain links TRBV5-4 with TRBJ1-3; 9 bases line up with TRBD1. The CDR3 is made up of 15 amino acids. CDR1 SGHNT and CDR2 YYREEE come from the germline V gene (reference sequence). The junction had 5 bases not matched to a gene; V was cut back by 3 bases and J by 4 bases. The CDR3 loop reads CASSSGTGRGNTIYF. The CDR3 bases are TGTGCCAGCAGCTCCGGGACAGGGAGGGGAAACACCATATATTTT.

The chain is built from TRBV27 and TRBJ2-3; 8 bases agree with TRBD1. The CDR3 contains 15 residues. The germline V gene has CDR1 MNHEY and CDR2 SMNVEV (reference sequence). The J segment lost 2 bases and the V segment lost 5 bases, leaving 6 bases of the junction unmatched. CDR3 sequence reads: CASSPYRGSTDTQYF. The CDR3 DNA sequence: TGTGCCAGCAGTCCGTACAGGGGGTCCACAGATACGCAGTATTTT.

The chain couples TRBV9 to TRBJ2-1, with TRBD2 identical over 8 bases. CDR1 and CDR2 from the germline V gene are SGDLS and YYNGEE. After removal of 7 bases from V and 10 bases from J, the junction contained 16 bases not matched to a gene. The CDR3 is 15 residues long. The CDR3 is CASHPRLAGGREQFF. CDR3 DNA: TGTGCCAGCCACCCCCGTTTGGCGGGAGGACGAGAGCAGTTCTTC.

This rearrangement joins TRBV5-1 to TRBJ1-1; D not resolved. Trimming took 0 bases from V and 11 from J, leaving 14 bases between them. The CDR3 contains 13 residues. CDR1 SGHRS and CDR2 YFSETQ come from the germline V gene. CDR3 residues: CASSLVTGGFAFF. CDR3 nucleotide sequence: TGCGCCAGCAGCTTGGTTACCGGTGGTTTTGCTTTCTTT.

The chain carries TRBV15 and TRBJ1-5, with D unresolved. Trimming left V 3 bases short and J 5 bases short, with 14 bases between. The CDR3 has 15 amino acids. Germline assignment: CDR1 LNHNV and CDR2 YYDKDF (reference sequence). This CDR3 is CATSSVGRRDQPQHF. CDR3 DNA: TGTGCCACCAGCAGTGTAGGGAGAAGGGATCAGCCCCAGCATTTT.